This TCR beta chain was captured by sequencing in a study of T cell therapy after organ transplantation. Whole-study context: T cell doses, up to 6, came every 2 weeks; follow-up lasted around 29 weeks.

The data were produced by immunoSEQ multiplex PCR, yet TCRdb's version contains in-frame clones alone and is incomplete. Here the sample spans 45,000 to 50,000 clones, around 93% being singletons. Turning to this clone: Its antigen is not identified.

In germline, CDR1 is SGHTA, CDR2 FQGTGA. V lost 5 bases to trimming and J lost 0 bases; unmatched junction nucleotides: 15. The CDR3 loop spans 19 amino acids. General study results and limits: Antirejection and antiviral medication effects could not be assessed. CD8 clonality fold change after therapy inversely tracked pretherapy clonality.

The chain employs TRBV7-3 and TRBJ2-3; TRBD1 agrees at 9 bases. The sample consisted of CD8+ T cells from blood, taken before autologous CMV-specific T cell therapy. This TCR derives from a human patient who had received a solid organ transplant and had CMV disease. The CDR3 is CASSPIHRGTGPSTDTQYF. As DNA, the CDR3 is TGTGCCAGCAGCCCAATCCACCGCGGGACAGGGCCTAGCACAGATACGCAGTATTTT.